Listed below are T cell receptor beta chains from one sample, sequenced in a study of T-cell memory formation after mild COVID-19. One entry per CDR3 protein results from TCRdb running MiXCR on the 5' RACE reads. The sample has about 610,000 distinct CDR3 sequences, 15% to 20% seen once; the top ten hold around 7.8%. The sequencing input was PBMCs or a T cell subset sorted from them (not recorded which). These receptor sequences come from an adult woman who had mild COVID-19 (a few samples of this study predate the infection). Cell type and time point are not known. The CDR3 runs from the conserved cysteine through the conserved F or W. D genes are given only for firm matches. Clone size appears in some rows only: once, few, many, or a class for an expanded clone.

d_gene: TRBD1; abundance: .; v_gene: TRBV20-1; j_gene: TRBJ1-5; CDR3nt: TGCAGTGCTAGAGATTCGGGCAGGGGGAGAGATCAGCCCCAGCATTTT; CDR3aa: CSARDSGRGRDQPQHF
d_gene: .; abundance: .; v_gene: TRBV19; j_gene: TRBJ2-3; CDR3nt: TGTGCCAGTAGTAGGGGGGTAGCGCAGTATTTT; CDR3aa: CASSRGVAQYF
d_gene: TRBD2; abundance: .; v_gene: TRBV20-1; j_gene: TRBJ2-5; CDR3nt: TGCAGTGCTAAAACGGGGGGGCCGATAGAGACCCAGTACTTC; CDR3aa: CSAKTGGPIETQYF
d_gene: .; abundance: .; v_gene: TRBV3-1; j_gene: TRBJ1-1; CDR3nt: TGTGCCAGCAGCCAAGATTACCCGGCAGCTGAAGCTTTCTTT; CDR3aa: CASSQDYPAAEAFF
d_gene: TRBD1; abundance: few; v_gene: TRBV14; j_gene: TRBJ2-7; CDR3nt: TGTGCCAGCAGCCACCCAGGGGGCAGGGGGCTTCAGTACTTC; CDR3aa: CASSHPGGRGLQYF
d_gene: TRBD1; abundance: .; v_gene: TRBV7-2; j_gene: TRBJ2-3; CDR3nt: TGTGCCAGCAGCAACTTCGGATGGGGACAGGACACAGATACGCAGTATTTT; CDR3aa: CASSNFGWGQDTDTQYF
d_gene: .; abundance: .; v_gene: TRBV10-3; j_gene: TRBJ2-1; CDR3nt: TGTGCCATCAGTGAGTCTCGTTCGGGCGCGGGGTCGTACAATGAGCAGTTCTTC; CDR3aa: CAISESRSGAGSYNEQFF
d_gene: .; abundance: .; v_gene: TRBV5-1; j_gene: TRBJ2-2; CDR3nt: TGCGCCAGCAGCCCGATGGGCCCCGGGGAGCTGTTTTTT; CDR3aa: CASSPMGPGELFF
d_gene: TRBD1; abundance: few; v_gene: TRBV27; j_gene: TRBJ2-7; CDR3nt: TGTGCCAGCAGCCAGGGGGTTACTCACTACGAGCAGTACTTC; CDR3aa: CASSQGVTHYEQYF
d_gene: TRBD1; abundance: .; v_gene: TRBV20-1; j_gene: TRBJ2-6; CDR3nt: TGCAGTGCTAGAACAGGGACAGGCTCTGGGGCCAACGTCCTGACTTTC; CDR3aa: CSARTGTGSGANVLTF
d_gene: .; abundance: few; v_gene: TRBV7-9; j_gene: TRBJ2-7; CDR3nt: TGTGCCAGCAGCAAGAGGGGGGCCTCCTACGAGCAGTACTTC; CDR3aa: CASSKRGASYEQYF
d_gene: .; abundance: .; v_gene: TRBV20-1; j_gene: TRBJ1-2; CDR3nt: TGCAGTGCCGAGCCCGGCTACTATGGCTACACCTTC; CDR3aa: CSAEPGYYGYTF
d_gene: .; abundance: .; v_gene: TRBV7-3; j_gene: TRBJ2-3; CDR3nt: TGTGCCAGCAGCTTAGGCGACAGGCGACAGCAGTATTTT; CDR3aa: CASSLGDRRQQYF
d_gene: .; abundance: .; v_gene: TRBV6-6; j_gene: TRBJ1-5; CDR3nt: TGTGCCAGCAGCCCTCCTGGACCCGTCCAGCATTTT; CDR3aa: CASSPPGPVQHF
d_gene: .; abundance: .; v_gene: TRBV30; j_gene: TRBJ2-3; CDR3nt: TGTGCCTGGAGTGTACTAGCTAGCACAGATACGCAGTATTTT; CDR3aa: CAWSVLASTDTQYF
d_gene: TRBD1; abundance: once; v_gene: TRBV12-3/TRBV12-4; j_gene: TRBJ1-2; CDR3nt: TGTGCCAGCAGTCAGTCCCGGGACAGGGGCTATGGCTACACCTTC; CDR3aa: CASSQSRDRGYGYTF
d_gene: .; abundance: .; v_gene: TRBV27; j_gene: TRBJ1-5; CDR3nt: TGTGCCAGCAGTTTCCGCCGCAATCAGCCCCAGCATTTT; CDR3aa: CASSFRRNQPQHF
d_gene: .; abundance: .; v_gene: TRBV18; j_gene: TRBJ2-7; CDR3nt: TGTGCCAGCTCACCACCGTACCAGGGCGAAGAGCAGTACTTC; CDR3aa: CASSPPYQGEEQYF
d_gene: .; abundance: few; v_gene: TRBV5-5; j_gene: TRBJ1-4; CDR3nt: TGTGCCAGCAGCTTGGCCGGGGGTGAGGGTGAAAAACTGTTTTTT; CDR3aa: CASSLAGGEGEKLFF
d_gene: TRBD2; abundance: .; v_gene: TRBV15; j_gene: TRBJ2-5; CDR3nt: TGTGCCACCGGGGAGGGCCGGCGAACCCAGTACTTC; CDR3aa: CATGEGRRTQYF
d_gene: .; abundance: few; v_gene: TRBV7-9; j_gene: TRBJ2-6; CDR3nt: TGTGCCAGCAGCAGACTAAGAAGCGGGTCCCTCGACTCTGGGGCCAACGTCCTGACTTTC; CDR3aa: CASSRLRSGSLDSGANVLTF
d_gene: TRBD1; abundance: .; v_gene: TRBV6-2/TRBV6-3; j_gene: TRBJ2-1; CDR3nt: TGTGCCAGCTGCTCACAACGGGACAGGGGGCGAAATGAGCAGTTCTTC; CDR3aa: CASCSQRDRGRNEQFF
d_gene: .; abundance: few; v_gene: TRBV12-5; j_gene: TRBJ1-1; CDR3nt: TGTGCTAGTGGTTCCCCCTTACAGGGAGACACTGAAGCTTTCTTT; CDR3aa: CASGSPLQGDTEAFF
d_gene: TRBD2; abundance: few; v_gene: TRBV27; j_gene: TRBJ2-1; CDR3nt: TGTGCCAGCAGTCCTAGCGGGAGGGGTATTATCAATGAGCAGTTCTTC; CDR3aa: CASSPSGRGIINEQFF
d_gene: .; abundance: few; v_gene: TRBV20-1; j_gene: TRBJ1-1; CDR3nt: TGCAGTGCTCCACTTCGGACAGATACTGAAGCTTTCTTT; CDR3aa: CSAPLRTDTEAFF
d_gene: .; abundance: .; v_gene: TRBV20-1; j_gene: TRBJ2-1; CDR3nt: TGCAGTGCTTGGGCGGGTGGTTCCTACAATGAGCAGTTCTTC; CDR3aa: CSAWAGGSYNEQFF
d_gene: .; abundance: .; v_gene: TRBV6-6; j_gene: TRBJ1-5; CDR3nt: TGTGCCAGCAGCCTTGGGACCACGGGGGATCAGCCCCAGCATTTT; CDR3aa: CASSLGTTGDQPQHF
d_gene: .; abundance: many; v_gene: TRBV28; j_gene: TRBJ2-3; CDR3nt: TGTGCCAGCAGCCGCTCCGGGCTCACACCTAGCACAGATACGCAGTATTTT; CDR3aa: CASSRSGLTPSTDTQYF
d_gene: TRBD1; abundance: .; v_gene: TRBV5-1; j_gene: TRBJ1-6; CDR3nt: TGCGCCAGCAGCCAGCCGGGACAGGGTGGACGAAGCTCACCCCTCCACTTT; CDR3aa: CASSQPGQGGRSSPLHF
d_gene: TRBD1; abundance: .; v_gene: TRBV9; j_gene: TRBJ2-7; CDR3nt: TGTGCCAGCAGCGGAACCGGGACAGGGGGCTACGAGCAGTACTTC; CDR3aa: CASSGTGTGGYEQYF
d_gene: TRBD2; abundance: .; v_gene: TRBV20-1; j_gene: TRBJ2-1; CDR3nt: TGCAGTGCTAGGGGTAGCGGGAGGAGCTCCTACAATGAGCAGTTCTTC; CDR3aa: CSARGSGRSSYNEQFF
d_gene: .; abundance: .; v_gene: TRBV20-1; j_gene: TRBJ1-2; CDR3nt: TGCAGTGCCGAGGCCGAAGGTCAGACGGTAGGCTACACCTTC; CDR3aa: CSAEAEGQTVGYTF
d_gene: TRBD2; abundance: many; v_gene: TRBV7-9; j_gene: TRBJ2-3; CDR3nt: TGTGCCAGCAGCTTACTGGGGACTAGCGACACAGATACGCAGTATTTT; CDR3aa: CASSLLGTSDTDTQYF
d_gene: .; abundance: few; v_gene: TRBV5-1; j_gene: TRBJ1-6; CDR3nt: TGCGCCAGCAGCGTAGGACAGAATTCACCCCTCCACTTT; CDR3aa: CASSVGQNSPLHF
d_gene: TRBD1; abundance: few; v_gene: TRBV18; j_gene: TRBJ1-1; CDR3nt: TGTGCCAGCTCAACCGGGACAGGGGTCAATGAAGCTTTCTTT; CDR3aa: CASSTGTGVNEAFF
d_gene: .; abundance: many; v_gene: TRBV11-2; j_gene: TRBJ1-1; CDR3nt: TGTGCCAGCAGCTTAGACGGGGTGAGAGCTTTCTTT; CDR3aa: CASSLDGVRAFF
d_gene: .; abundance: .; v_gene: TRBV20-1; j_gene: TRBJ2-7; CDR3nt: TGCAGTGCTAGAGATAGGAGGGAGAGCTCCTACGAGCAGTACTTC; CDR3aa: CSARDRRESSYEQYF
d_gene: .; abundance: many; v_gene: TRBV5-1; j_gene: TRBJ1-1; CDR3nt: TGCGCCAGCAGCCCGGAGGGGAGGGCAGCGACCGAAGCTTTCTTT; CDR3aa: CASSPEGRAATEAFF